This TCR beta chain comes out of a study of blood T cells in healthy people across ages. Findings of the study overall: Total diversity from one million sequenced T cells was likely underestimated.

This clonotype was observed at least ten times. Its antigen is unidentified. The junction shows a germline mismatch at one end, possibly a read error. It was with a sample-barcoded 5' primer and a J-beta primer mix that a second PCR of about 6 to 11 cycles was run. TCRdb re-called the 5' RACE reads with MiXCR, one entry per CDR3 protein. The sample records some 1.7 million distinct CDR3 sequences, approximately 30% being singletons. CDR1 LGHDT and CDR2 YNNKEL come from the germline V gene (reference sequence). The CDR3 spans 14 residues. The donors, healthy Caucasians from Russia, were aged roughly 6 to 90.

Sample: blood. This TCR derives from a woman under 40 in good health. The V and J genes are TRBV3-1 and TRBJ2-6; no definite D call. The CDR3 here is CASNQGSGANVLTF. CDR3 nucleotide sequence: TGTGCCAGCAACCAAGGGTCTGGGGCCAACGTCCTGACTTTC.